The present entry profiles one TCR beta chain with its context. Its target is not known. These data originate in a study of cytomegalovirus exposure and HLA in healthy donors. About the research overall: There were around 100 million unique TCR beta sequences, drawn from 180 million or so T cells, in an earlier analysis.

The ends were cut back, 2 bases at V and 13 bases at J, with 17 bases in the middle. The germline gives CDR1 MNHEY, CDR2 SVGAGI. This CDR3 has 13 residues. These donors counted as nominally healthy when sampled, but unrecorded immune exposures were likely. This PCR relied on a set of 60 Vbeta primers and 13 Jbeta primers. Profiled with immunoSEQ multiplex PCR; TCRdb holds only in-frame clones, not every one. This table holds about 190,000 clones, about 81% found once. The study, taken as a whole, reports: TRBV6-2, TRBV6-3 and some other V segments were unresolvable in 87-base-pair reads.

The V gene is TRBV6-5, the J gene TRBJ1-1; tentative D call: TRBD1 (5 bases). Material for sequencing was PBMCs. The sequence was collected from a woman aged 18-35 years in good health and CMV-seronegative. The CDR3 protein is CASSYEGRGFGFF. CDR3 DNA sequence: TGTGCCAGCAGTTACGAGGGGAGGGGATTCGGTTTCTTT.